One and the same sample provided the 26 T cell receptor beta chains below, sequenced in a study of cytomegalovirus exposure and HLA in healthy donors. PCR used 60 Vbeta primers and 13 Jbeta primers. The table came from immunoSEQ multiplex PCR; TCRdb's copy has only in-frame clones and leaves some out. The table lists fewer than 350,000 clones, 85% to 90% of them singletons. Specimen: PBMCs. These receptors were obtained from a young woman in good health and CMV-seronegative.

This chain's CDR3 is CASSIVTGGSTEAFF. In DNA form, the CDR3 reads TGTGCCAGTAGTATAGTTACAGGGGGTAGCACTGAAGCTTTCTTT. The V and J genes are TRBV19 and TRBJ1-1, with 8 bases aligning to TRBD1. Germline V gene sequence: CDR1 LNHDA, CDR2 SQIVND (reference sequence). The CDR3 is made up of 15 amino acids. J was trimmed by 4 bases and V by 1 base; bases with no gene match: 5.

This clone was seen a handful of times. The V gene is TRBV7-2, the J gene TRBJ1-2; 9 positions match TRBD1. CDR1 and CDR2 from the germline V gene are SGHTA and FQGNSA. The V segment lost 5 bases and the J segment 9 bases; nucleotides outside the gene matches: 19. The CDR3 runs 17 residues. In DNA, the CDR3 is TGTGCCAGCAGCCTCTGGCGGGGACAGGGAGCCACTCTAAGCTACACCTTC. Its protein product is CASSLWRGQGATLSYTF.

This clone appeared a few times. This CDR3 is CASSDTGGYNGYTF. As DNA, the CDR3 is TGTGCCAGCAGCGACACAGGGGGCTATAATGGCTACACCTTC. V is TRBV6-1 and J is TRBJ1-2, with 9 nucleotides matching TRBD1. The CDR3 consists of 14 residues. After removal of 6 bases from V and 6 bases from J, the junction contained 8 bases not matched to a gene. Germline V gene sequence: CDR1 MNHNS, CDR2 SASEGT.

This clone was observed once. This sequence joins TRBV10-2 and TRBJ2-2, with a tentative D call TRBD2 (6 bases). This CDR3 has 14 residues. V dropped 1 base and J dropped 6 bases, with 9 bases sitting between them. CDR1 and CDR2 from the germline V gene are WSHSY and SAAADI. The DNA of the CDR3 is TGCGCCAGCAGTGAGTGGGGGGAAGCCGGGGAGCTGTTTTTT. Protein sequence: CASSEWGEAGELFF.

The chain links TRBV6-5 to TRBJ2-1, with TRBD1 matching over 12 bases. Germline CDR1 MNHEY, CDR2 SVGAGI. The CDR3 is 16 amino acids. V was clipped by 3 bases and J by 10 bases; unmatched bases: 10. The CDR3 is CASSYMTGTGGAEQFF. The CDR3 coding sequence is TGTGCCAGCAGTTATATGACCGGGACAGGGGGCGCCGAGCAGTTCTTC.

The chain carries TRBV4-1 and TRBJ2-7, with D maybe TRBD1 (5 bases). The length of the CDR3 is 13 residues. Germline values: CDR1 MGHRA, CDR2 YSYEKL. Trimming removed 1 base at V and 5 bases at J, with 9 bases between. The CDR3 region has the DNA TGCGCCAGCAGCCAAGGCGAAGGGGACGAGCAGTACTTC. Its protein is CASSQGEGDEQYF.

Only a few counts were recorded for this clone. V is TRBV6-4 and J is TRBJ1-1, with D possibly TRBD1 on 6 matching bases. Germline V gives CDR1 MRHNA, CDR2 SNTAGT. CDR3 length: 13 amino acids. The V gene lost 3 bases and the J gene lost 1 base, with 6 bases spanning the gap. The chain's CDR3 is CASSEQGNTEAFF. CDR3 sequence (DNA): TGTGCCAGCAGTGAACAGGGGAACACTGAAGCTTTCTTT.

This chain links TRBV11-2 with TRBJ2-7; TRBD1 aligns across 7 bases. The CDR3 totals 16 residues. CDR1 SGHAT and CDR2 FQNNGV come from the germline V gene. Trimming took 1 base from V and 2 from J; bases not matched to a gene: 8. The CDR3 sequence: CASSLVKGALPYEQYF. CDR3 DNA: TGTGCCAGCAGCTTAGTTAAGGGGGCCCTACCCTACGAGCAGTACTTC.

The V and J genes are TRBV10-3 and TRBJ1-1, with 7 bases matching TRBD1. The V segment lost 3 bases and the J segment 4 bases; nucleotides outside the gene matches: 8. This CDR3 region has 15 residues. The V gene's germline CDR1 is ENHRY and CDR2 SYGVKD. CDR3 amino acids: CAISDLAGDSTEAFF. CDR3 DNA sequence: TGTGCCATCAGTGACCTTGCCGGGGACAGCACTGAAGCTTTCTTT.

This chain links TRBV2 with TRBJ2-7; 8 nucleotides match TRBD1. This CDR3 contains 14 residues. CDR1 is SNHLY and CDR2 is FYNNEI in the germline V gene. J lost 3 bases, V lost 7 bases, and 8 bases had no gene match. The CDR3 here is CASNRDRRLYEQYF. The CDR3 DNA reads as TGTGCCAGCAACCGGGACAGGCGCCTCTACGAGCAGTACTTC.

The chain's CDR3 is CASRGQVIVGSPLHF. CDR3 in DNA: TGTGCCAGCAGGGGACAGGTGATAGTAGGTTCACCCCTCCACTTT. The V call is TRBV2, the J call TRBJ1-6, with TRBD1 matching over 8 bases. The CDR3 loop spans 15 amino acids. Germline loops: CDR1 SNHLY, CDR2 FYNNEI. Trimming took 6 bases from V and 9 from J; bases not matched to a gene: 10.

The sample holds one count of this clone. The chain is built from TRBV7-8 and TRBJ1-2; D possibly corresponds to TRBD1 (5 bases). Germline V gene lookup returns CDR1 SGHVS and CDR2 FQNEAQ. With 5 bases removed from V and 8 bases from J, the gap between germline ends came to 21 bases. This CDR3 is 15 amino acids long. Here the CDR3 reads CASSARDPNREGYTF. CDR3 in DNA: TGTGCCAGCAGCGCAAGGGACCCTAATCGGGAGGGCTACACCTTC.

As concerns this clone: Since no conserved phenylalanine or tryptophan closes the CDR3, a read error is the likely cause. It is unclear where the CDR3 begins or ends on the DNA, so no DNA is shown, and the CDR3 is as TCRdb lists it. The chain recombines TRBV5-8 with TRBJ2-3; the table's D gene call, TRBD1, was not cross checked with the DNA. The CDR3 length equals 12 residues, ends included. Looked up from germline, CDR1 is SGHTS and CDR2 is YDEGEE. The CDR3 is CASSSPGTQGFC.

A single count supports this clone. The chain recombines TRBV30 with TRBJ2-1; 7 nucleotides agree with TRBD2. Per germline, CDR1 GTSNPN and CDR2 SVGIG (reference sequence). V trimming: 0 bases; J trimming: 2 bases; junction bases outside the gene matches: 4. The CDR3 totals 15 residues. CDR3 bases: TGTGCCTGGAGTGTGGGAAGCGGGACCTACAATGAGCAGTTCTTC. The encoded protein is CAWSVGSGTYNEQFF.

This clone was detected once. This sample includes further DNA sequences coding for the same CDR3. The chain has TRBV9 and TRBJ2-3; 7 bases agree with TRBD2. The V gene's germline CDR1 is SGDLS and CDR2 YYNGEE. V lost 2 bases, J lost 3 bases, and 3 bases stayed unmatched. There are 14 residues in the CDR3. CDR3 loop: CASSVWGGTDTQYF. Written as DNA, the CDR3 is TGTGCCAGCAGCGTTTGGGGGGGTACAGATACGCAGTATTTT.

V gene TRBV4-1 combines with J gene TRBJ2-2; D might be TRBD2 (5 bases). Per germline, CDR1 MGHRA and CDR2 YSYEKL. The CDR3 extends over 18 amino acids. Trimming shortened V by 8 bases and J by 5 bases, and 27 bases separated the two germline ends. CDR3 residues: CASLPAPSATRMTGELFF. CDR3 sequence (DNA): TGCGCCAGCCTCCCGGCCCCTTCGGCAACTAGAATGACCGGGGAGCTGTTTTTT.

In this sample, this clone turned up once. The V and J genes are TRBV7-2 and TRBJ1-5; 11 bases match TRBD1. This CDR3 contains 16 residues. Germline V gene lookup returns CDR1 SGHTA and CDR2 FQGNSA. The ends lost 5 bases at V and 2 bases at J; junction bases unmatched: 5. Written as DNA, the CDR3 is TGTGCCAGCAGCGCCCCGGGACAGGGGGGCAATCAGCCCCAGCATTTT. Its protein product is CASSAPGQGGNQPQHF. Variable domain in full (rest from reference TRBV7-2 and TRBJ1-5): GAGVSQSPSNKVTEKGKDVELRCDPISGHTALYWYRQSLGQGLEFLIYFQGNSAPDKSGLPSDRFSAERTGGSVSTLTIQRTQQEDSAVYLCASSAPGQGGNQPQHFGDGTRLSIL.

This clone appeared a few times. V gene TRBV2 combines with J gene TRBJ2-5; D gene unclear. CDR3 length: 13 residues. Per the germline V gene, CDR1 is SNHLY and CDR2 is FYNNEI. Trimming left V 5 bases short and J 2 bases short, with 9 bases between. CDR3 in amino acids: CASSSYIQETQYF. The CDR3, as DNA: TGTGCCAGCAGTTCCTATATACAAGAGACCCAGTACTTC.

The genes are TRBV9 and TRBJ2-7; 13 bases agree with TRBD2. In germline, CDR1 is SGDLS, CDR2 YYNGEE. The CDR3 covers 14 residues. With 6 bases clipped from V and 7 bases from J, the junction kept 7 bases outside the gene matches. In DNA, the CDR3 is TGTGCCAGCAACGGAGGGACTAGCGGGGATGAGCAGTACTTC. Amino acids: CASNGGTSGDEQYF.

The V and J genes are TRBV27 and TRBJ2-2, with D uncertain. Looked up from germline, CDR1 is MNHEY and CDR2 is SMNVEV (reference sequence). V lost 7 bases to trimming and J lost 2 bases, with 2 bases between them. CDR3 size: 11 residues. In DNA, the CDR3 is TGTGCCAGCATAAACACCGGGGAGCTGTTTTTT. It specifies CASINTGELFF.

The chain is built from TRBV2 and TRBJ1-2; TRBD1 is a possible D gene (6 bases). The CDR3 loop spans 15 amino acids. V was shortened by 0 bases and J by 6 bases, with 14 bases between the two germline ends. Germline CDR1 and CDR2: SNHLY and FYNNEI. The CDR3 is CASSEALWAGDGYTF. The CDR3 DNA is TGTGCCAGCAGTGAAGCGCTTTGGGCAGGGGATGGCTACACCTTC.

The V call is TRBV11-2, the J call TRBJ2-5, with 12 nucleotides matching TRBD1. This CDR3 comprises 19 residues. Trimming cost V 1 base and J 5 bases; bases outside gene matches: 14. Germline CDR1 is SGHAT and CDR2 is FQNNGV. The CDR3 sequence is CASSLVNTGTGGERETQYF. The CDR3 bases are TGTGCCAGCAGCTTAGTTAACACCGGGACAGGGGGCGAGAGGGAGACCCAGTACTTC.

As DNA, the CDR3 is TGTGCCAGCAGTGAAGTCGCGGGGGAGGACATTCAGTACTTC. Translation: CASSEVAGEDIQYF. This chain links TRBV2 with TRBJ2-4; 7 nucleotides match TRBD2. After removal of 1 base from V and 8 bases from J, the junction contained 5 bases not matched to a gene. The CDR3 spans 14 residues. CDR1 SNHLY and CDR2 FYNNEI come from the germline V gene.

The genes are TRBV21-1 and TRBJ2-1; TRBD1, the table's D call, was not compared with the DNA. TRBV21-1 is termed a pseudogene. The CDR3 extends over 13 amino acids. Here the CDR3 reads CASGGNRGNEQFF. The CDR3 nucleotides read TGTGCCAGCGGAGGAAACAGGGGGAATGAGCAGTTCTTC.

For the CDR3, the DNA is TGTGCCAGCTCACCTCCGCGGACGGGGGAGTCACCCCTCCACTTT. It codes for CASSPPRTGESPLHF. The chain uses TRBV18 and TRBJ1-6; TRBD1 is a possible D gene (5 bases). Germline V gene lookup returns CDR1 KGHSH and CDR2 LQKENI. The CDR3 is 15 residues long. Deletions cut 3 bases from V and 10 bases from J, with 16 bases between.

The chain joins TRBV28 to TRBJ2-7, with D possibly matching TRBD2 (5 bases). Germline V CDR1 and CDR2: MDHEN, SYDVKM. With 5 bases removed from V and 0 bases from J, the gap between germline ends came to 14 bases. This CDR3 spans 15 amino acids. DNA of the CDR3: TGTGCCAGCAGTACTAGGTGGCACATCTCCTACGAGCAGTACTTC. Encoded protein: CASSTRWHISYEQYF.